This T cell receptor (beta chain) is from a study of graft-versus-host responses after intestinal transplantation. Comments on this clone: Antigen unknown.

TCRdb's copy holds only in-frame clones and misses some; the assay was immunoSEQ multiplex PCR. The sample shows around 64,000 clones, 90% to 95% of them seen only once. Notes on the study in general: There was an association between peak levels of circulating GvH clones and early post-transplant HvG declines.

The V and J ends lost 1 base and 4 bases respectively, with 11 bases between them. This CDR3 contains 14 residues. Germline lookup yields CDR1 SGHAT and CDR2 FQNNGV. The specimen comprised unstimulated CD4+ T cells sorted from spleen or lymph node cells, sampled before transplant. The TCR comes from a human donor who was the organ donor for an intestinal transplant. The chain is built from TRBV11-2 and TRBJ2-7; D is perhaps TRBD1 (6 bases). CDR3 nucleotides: TGTGCCAGCAGCTTAGGCTGGACAGAATACGAGCAGTACTTC. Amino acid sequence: CASSLGWTEYEQYF.